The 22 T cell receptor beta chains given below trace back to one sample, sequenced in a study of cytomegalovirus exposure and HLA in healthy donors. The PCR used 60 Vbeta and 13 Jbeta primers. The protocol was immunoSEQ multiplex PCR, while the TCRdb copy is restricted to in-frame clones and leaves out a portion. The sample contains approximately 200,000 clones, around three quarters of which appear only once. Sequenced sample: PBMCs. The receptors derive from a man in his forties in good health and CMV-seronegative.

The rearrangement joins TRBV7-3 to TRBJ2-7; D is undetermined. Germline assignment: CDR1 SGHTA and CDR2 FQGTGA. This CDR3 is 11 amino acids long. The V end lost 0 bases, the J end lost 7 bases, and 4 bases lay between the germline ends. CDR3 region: CASSLTPEQYF. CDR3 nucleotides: TGTGCCAGCAGCTTAACCCCGGAGCAGTACTTC.

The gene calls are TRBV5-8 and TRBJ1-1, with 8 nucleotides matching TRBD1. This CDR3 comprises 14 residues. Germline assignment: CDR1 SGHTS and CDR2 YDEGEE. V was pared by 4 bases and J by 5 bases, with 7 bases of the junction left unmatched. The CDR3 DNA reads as TGTGCCAGCAGCCTGCAGGGGGCACGAACTGAAGCTTTCTTT. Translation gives CASSLQGARTEAFF.

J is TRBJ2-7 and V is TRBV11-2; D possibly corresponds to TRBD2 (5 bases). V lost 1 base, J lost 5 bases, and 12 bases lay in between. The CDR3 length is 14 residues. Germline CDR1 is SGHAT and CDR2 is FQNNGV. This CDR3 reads CASSLVASYHEQYF. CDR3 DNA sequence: TGTGCCAGCAGCTTAGTGGCTAGCTACCACGAGCAGTACTTC.

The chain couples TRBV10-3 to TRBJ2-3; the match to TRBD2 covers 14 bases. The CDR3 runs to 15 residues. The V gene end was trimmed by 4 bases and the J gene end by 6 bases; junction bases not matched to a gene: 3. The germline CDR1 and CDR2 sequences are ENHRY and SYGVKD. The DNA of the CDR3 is TGTGCCATCAGTGGGACTAGCGGGGGGAGGGATACGCAGTATTTT. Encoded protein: CAISGTSGGRDTQYF.

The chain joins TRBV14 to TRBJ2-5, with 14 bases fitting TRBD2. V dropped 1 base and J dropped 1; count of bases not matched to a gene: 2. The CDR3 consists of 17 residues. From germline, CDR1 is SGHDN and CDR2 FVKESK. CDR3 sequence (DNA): TGTGCCAGCAGCCAAGGGACTAGCGGGAGGATCCAAGAGACCCAGTACTTC. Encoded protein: CASSQGTSGRIQETQYF.

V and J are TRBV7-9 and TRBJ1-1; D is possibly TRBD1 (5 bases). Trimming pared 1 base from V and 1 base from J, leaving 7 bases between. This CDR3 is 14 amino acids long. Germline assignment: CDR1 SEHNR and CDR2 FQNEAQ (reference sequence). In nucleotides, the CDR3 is TGTGCCAGCAGCTTAGGAACAGGGAACACTGAAGCTTTCTTT. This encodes CASSLGTGNTEAFF.

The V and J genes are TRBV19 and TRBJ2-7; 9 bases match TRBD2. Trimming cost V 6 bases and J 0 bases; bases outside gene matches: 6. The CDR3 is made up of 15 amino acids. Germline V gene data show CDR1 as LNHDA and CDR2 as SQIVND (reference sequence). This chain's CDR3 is CASSLTTSGSYEQYF. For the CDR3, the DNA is TGTGCCAGTAGCCTGACGACTAGCGGCTCCTACGAGCAGTACTTC.

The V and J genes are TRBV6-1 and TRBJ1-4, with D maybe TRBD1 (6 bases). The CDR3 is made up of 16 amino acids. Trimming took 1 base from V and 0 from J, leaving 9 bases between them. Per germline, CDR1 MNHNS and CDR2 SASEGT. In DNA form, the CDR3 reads TGTGCCAGCAGTGAAGTACAGGGCACAACTAATGAAAAACTGTTTTTT. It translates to CASSEVQGTTNEKLFF.

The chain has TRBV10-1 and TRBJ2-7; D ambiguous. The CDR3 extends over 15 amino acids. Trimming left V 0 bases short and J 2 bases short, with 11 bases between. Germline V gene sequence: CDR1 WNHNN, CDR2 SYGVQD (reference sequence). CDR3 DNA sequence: TGCGCCAGCAGTGAGTCAATTGGCAGAACCTACGAGCAGTACTTC. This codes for CASSESIGRTYEQYF.

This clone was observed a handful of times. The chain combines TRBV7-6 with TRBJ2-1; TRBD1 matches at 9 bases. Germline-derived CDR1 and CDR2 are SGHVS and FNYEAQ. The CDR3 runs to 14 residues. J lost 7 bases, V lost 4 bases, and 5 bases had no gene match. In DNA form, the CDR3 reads TGTGCCAGCAGCTCGCGTGGACAGGGGAATGAGCAGTTCTTC. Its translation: CASSSRGQGNEQFF.

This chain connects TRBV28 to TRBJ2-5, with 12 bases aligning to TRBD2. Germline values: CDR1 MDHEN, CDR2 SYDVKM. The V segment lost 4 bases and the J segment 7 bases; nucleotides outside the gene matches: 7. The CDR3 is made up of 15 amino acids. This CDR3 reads CASSSGLAGRGTQYF. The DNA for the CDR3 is TGTGCCAGCAGTTCCGGACTAGCGGGAAGGGGGACCCAGTACTTC.

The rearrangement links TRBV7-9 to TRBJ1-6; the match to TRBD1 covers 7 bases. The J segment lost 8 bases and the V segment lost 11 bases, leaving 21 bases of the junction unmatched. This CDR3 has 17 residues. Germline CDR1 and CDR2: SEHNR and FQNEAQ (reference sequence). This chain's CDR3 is CAVPPRRQGLVDSPLHF. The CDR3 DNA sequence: TGTGCCGTTCCTCCCCGGAGACAGGGCCTTGTAGATTCACCCCTCCACTTT.

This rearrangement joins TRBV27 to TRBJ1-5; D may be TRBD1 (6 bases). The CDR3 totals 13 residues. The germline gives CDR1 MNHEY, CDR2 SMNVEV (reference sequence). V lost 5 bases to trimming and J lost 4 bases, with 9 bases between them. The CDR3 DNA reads TGTGCCAGCAGTACAGGACAGAATCAGCCCCAGCATTTT. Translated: CASSTGQNQPQHF.

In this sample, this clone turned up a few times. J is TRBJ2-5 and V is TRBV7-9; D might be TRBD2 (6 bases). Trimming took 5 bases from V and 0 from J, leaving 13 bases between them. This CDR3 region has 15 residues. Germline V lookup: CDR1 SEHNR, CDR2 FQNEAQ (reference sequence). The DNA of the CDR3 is TGTGCCAGCAGCGTCGGGACGGGGGACCAAGAGACCCAGTACTTC. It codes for CASSVGTGDQETQYF.

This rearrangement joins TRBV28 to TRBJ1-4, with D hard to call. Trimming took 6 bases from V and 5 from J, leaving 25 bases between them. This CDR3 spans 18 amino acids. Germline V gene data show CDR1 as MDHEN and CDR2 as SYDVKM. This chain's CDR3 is CASRPFLSHNAANEKLFF. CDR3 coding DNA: TGTGCCAGCAGACCATTTTTATCCCACAACGCTGCCAATGAAAAACTGTTTTTT.

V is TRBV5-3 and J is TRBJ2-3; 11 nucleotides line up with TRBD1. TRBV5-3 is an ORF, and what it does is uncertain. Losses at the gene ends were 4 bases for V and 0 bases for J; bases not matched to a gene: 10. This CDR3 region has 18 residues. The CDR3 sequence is CARSQFEGQGGSTDTQYF. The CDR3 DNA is TGTGCCAGAAGCCAATTCGAGGGACAGGGGGGAAGCACAGATACGCAGTATTTT.

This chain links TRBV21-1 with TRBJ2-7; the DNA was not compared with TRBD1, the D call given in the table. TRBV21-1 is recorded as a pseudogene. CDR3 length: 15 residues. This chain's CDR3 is CASSAGTGRRGEQYF. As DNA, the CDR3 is TGTGCCAGCAGTGCCGGGACAGGGCGGAGGGGCGAGCAGTACTTC.

CDR3 coding DNA: TGTGCCAGCAGCCAAGACCCGGGACAGCTGGTCCTTGACACCGGGGAGCTGTTTTTT. Protein: CASSQDPGQLVLDTGELFF. This chain joins TRBV4-2 and TRBJ2-2, with 7 bases identical to TRBD1. The germline gives CDR1 LGHNA, CDR2 YNFKEQ. V lost 0 bases, J lost 3 bases, and 13 bases stayed unmatched. This CDR3 has 19 residues.

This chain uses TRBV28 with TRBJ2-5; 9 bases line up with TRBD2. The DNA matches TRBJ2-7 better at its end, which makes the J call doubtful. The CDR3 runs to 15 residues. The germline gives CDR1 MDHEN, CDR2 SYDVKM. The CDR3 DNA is TGTGCCAGCCGCCCCGCAGTAGCGGGAGCTTACGAGCAGTACTTC. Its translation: CASRPAVAGAYEQYF.

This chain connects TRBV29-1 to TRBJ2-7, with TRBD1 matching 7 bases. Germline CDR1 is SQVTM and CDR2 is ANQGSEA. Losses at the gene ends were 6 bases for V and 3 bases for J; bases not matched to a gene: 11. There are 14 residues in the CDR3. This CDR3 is CSVESRDSSYEQYF. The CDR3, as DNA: TGCAGCGTCGAAAGCCGGGACAGTAGCTACGAGCAGTACTTC.

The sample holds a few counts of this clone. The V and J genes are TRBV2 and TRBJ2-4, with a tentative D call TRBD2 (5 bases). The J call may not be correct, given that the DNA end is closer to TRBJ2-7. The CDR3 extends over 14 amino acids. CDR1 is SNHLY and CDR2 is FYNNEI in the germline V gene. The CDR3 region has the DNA TGTGCCAGCAGTCGCCCCGGAGGCTCCTACGAGCAGTACTTC. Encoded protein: CASSRPGGSYEQYF.

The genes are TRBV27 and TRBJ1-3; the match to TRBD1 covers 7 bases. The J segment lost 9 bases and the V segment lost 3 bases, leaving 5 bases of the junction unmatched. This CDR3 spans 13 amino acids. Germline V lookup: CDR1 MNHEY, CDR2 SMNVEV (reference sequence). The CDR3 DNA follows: TGTGCCAGCAGTTTCAGGGGGTTTGGCACCATATATTTT. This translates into CASSFRGFGTIYF.